This note documents a single T cell receptor beta chain sequence. Its antigen is unknown. CDR3 length: 14 amino acids. Germline V gives CDR1 MNHNS, CDR2 SASEGT. Trimming stripped 6 bases from V and 1 base from J, with 10 bases between. Expressed TCRB transcripts were sequenced after all isolated RNA was converted to cDNA. Only in-frame clones appear in the TCRdb table, and some are missing; sequencing was by immunoSEQ multiplex PCR. The table lists about 320,000 clones, 14% of them singletons. This specimen belongs to a study of beta chain features in type 1 diabetes. Overall study findings and caveats: The VDJ junctions of type 1 diabetes patients carried fewer insertions and more deletions. Researchers report that Type 1 diabetes patients had moderately but significantly shorter TCRB CDR3s across all four CD4+ subsets.

The sequencing sample was made of central memory CD4+ T cells from blood. The V and J genes are TRBV6-1 and TRBJ2-4, with a possible D match to TRBD1 (6 bases). This clonotype was obtained from a young man in good health. The chain's CDR3 is CASRNGQAKNIQYF. The CDR3 DNA reads TGTGCCAGCAGGAACGGACAGGCCAAAAACATTCAGTACTTC.